This entry lists 8 T cell receptor beta chains sequenced from one sample in a study of chemoradiotherapy in HPV16-positive cancers (dated by TCRdb to 2021 to 2024). The protocol used for the library was the immunoSEQ multiplex PCR assay. TCRdb provides this immuneACCESS table in a form limited to in-frame rearrangements. Some clones are lacking; in checked studies, under half of them reflect an unresolved V gene, and why the rest are absent is not known. Within this sample are over 35,000 clones, with roughly 77% of them counted one time only. The ten most abundant clones make up approximately 5.4% of the sample. Sample: blood, taken from a patient who underwent chemoradiotherapy. The receptors derive from a human donor with HPV-associated anogenital cancer.

The rearrangement links TRBV6-5 to TRBJ2-7; TRBD2 matches 8 bases. Unmatched junction bases numbered 8, after V lost 6 bases and J lost 1 base. This CDR3 has 15 amino acids. The germline V gene encodes CDR1 MNHEY and CDR2 SVGAGI. The CDR3 bases are TGTGCCAGCAGCCGTAGCGGGGCCTGGTCCTACGAGCAGTACTTC. It codes for CASSRSGAWSYEQYF.

This clone has just one count. The CDR3 bases are TGTGCCAGCAGCTTAGTAGCGGGGGGGCGTTCCTACGAGCAGTACTTC. Its protein is CASSLVAGGRSYEQYF. The chain recombines TRBV7-6 with TRBJ2-7; the match to TRBD2 covers 11 bases. The CDR3 extends over 16 amino acids. Unmatched junction bases numbered 3, after V lost 1 base and J lost 1 base. CDR1 is SGHVS and CDR2 is FNYEAQ in the germline V gene.

The J gene is TRBJ2-7, the V gene TRBV6-1; D not resolved. In germline, CDR1 is MNHNS, CDR2 SASEGT. Deletions cut 7 bases from V and 2 bases from J, with 6 bases between. The CDR3 is made up of 11 amino acids. Here the CDR3 DNA reads TGTGCCAGCAAACAGACCTACGAGCAGTACTTC. As protein: CASKQTYEQYF.

V usage is TRBV4-1 and J usage is TRBJ1-5; D is undetermined. V lost 0 bases and J 7 bases, leaving 22 bases between the germline ends. Germline V gene data show CDR1 as MGHRA and CDR2 as YSYEKL. The CDR3 has 18 amino acids. CDR3 nucleotide sequence: TGCGCCAGCAGCCAAGAAGCATTCAAGGAAGGACTACCGCAGCCCCAGCATTTT. It translates to CASSQEAFKEGLPQPQHF.

This sequence joins TRBV11-2 and TRBJ2-5; 8 bases map to TRBD1. Germline CDR1 and CDR2: SGHAT and FQNNGV. Trimming removed 5 bases from V and 4 bases from J; junction bases left unmatched: 9. This CDR3 is 15 amino acids long. CDR3 loop: CASSAWTGTGETQYF. The CDR3 DNA follows: TGTGCCAGCAGCGCCTGGACAGGGACGGGAGAGACCCAGTACTTC.

The chain carries TRBV5-4 and TRBJ2-1, with TRBD1 identical over 9 bases. CDR3 length: 16 residues. J gave up 0 bases and V 4 bases, and 5 bases lay outside the gene matches. CDR1 is SGHNT, CDR2 YYREEE, per germline (reference sequence). The DNA of the CDR3 is TGTGCCAGCAGCAGTGGGGGACAGGGCTCCTACAATGAGCAGTTCTTC. Its protein is CASSSGGQGSYNEQFF.

Judged by abundance, this clone is medium-sized. J is TRBJ1-5 and V is TRBV6-4; a possible D gene is TRBD1 (5 bases). The CDR3 spans 15 residues. From germline, CDR1 is MRHNA and CDR2 SNTAGT. Trimming removed 7 bases from V and 2 bases from J, with 15 bases in between. The CDR3 sequence: CASIFQRGGNQPQHF. For the CDR3, the DNA is TGTGCCAGCATCTTTCAGAGAGGGGGCAATCAGCCCCAGCATTTT.

This clone has only one observation. The rearrangement links TRBV18 to TRBJ2-3, with 11 bases fitting TRBD2. V was pared by 6 bases and J by 3 bases, with 5 bases of the junction left unmatched. Germline CDR1 KGHSH, CDR2 LQKENI. The CDR3 spans 15 residues. CDR3 sequence (DNA): TGTGCCAGCTCGCCTACTAGCGGGGGAACAGATACGCAGTATTTT. Encoded protein: CASSPTSGGTDTQYF.